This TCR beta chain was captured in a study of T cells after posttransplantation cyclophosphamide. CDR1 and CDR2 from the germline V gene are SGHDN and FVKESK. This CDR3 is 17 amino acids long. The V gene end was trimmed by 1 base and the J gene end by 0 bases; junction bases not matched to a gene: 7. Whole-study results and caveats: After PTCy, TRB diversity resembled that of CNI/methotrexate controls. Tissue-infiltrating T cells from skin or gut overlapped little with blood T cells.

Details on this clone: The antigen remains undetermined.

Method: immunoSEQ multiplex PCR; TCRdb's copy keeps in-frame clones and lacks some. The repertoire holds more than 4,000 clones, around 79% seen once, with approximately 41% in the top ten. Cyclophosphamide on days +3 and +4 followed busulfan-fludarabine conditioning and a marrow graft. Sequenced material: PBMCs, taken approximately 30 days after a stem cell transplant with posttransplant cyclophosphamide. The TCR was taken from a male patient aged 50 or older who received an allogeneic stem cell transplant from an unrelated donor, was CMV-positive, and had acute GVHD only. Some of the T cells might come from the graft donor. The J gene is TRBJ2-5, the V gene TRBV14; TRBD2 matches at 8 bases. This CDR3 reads CASSQGTQRGHQETQYF. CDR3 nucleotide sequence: TGTGCCAGCAGCCAAGGGACCCAGCGGGGGCACCAAGAGACCCAGTACTTC. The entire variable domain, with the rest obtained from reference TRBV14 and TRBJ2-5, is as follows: EAGVTQFPSHSVIEKGQTVTLRCDPISGHDNLYWYRRVMGKEIKFLLHFVKESKQDESGMPNNRFLAERTGGTYSTLKVQPAELEDSGVYFCASSQGTQRGHQETQYFGPGTRLLVL.